These 17 T cell receptor beta chains originate from one sample sequenced in a study of CD8+ T cells in alopecia areata. Following extraction, RNA underwent reverse transcription to cDNA, which served as the sequencing template. Sequencing used immunoSEQ multiplex PCR; TCRdb keeps in-frame clones, though not all of them. This repertoire shows 100,000 to 150,000 clones, around 50% found once; its top ten account for under 5%. Source: CD4+ T cells sorted from blood, taken at week 0. Receptor source: a human donor with alopecia areata.

This clone has just a few counts. The chain is built from TRBV5-4 and TRBJ1-3; D unclear. V lost 2 bases, J lost 0 bases, and 9 bases lay in between. The CDR3 totals 15 residues. CDR1 and CDR2 (germline): SGHNT, YYREEE (reference sequence). The CDR3 DNA is TGTGCCAGCAGCTTACCGGGGTCCTCTGGAAACACCATATATTTT. Translating gives CASSLPGSSGNTIYF. The full variable domain, rest sourced from reference TRBV5-4 and TRBJ1-3, is ETGVTQSPTHLIKTRGQQVTLRCSSQSGHNTVSWYQQALGQGPQFIFQYYREEENGRGNFPPRFSGLQFPNYSSELNVNALELDDSALYLCASSLPGSSGNTIYFGEGSWLTVV.

This clone was detected once. The rearrangement uses TRBV6-6 and TRBJ1-5; the D gene is possibly TRBD1 (6 bases). Germline V gives CDR1 MNHNY, CDR2 SVGAGI (reference sequence). This CDR3 has 13 amino acids. V shed 3 bases and J shed 4 bases, with 7 bases lying between them. CDR3 DNA: TGTGCCAGCAGTTATGGACAGAATCAGCCCCAGCATTTT. Its translation is CASSYGQNQPQHF.

J is TRBJ2-1 and V is TRBV5-1; D gene unclear. Germline V lookup: CDR1 SGHRS, CDR2 YFSETQ. The V gene lost 0 bases and the J gene lost 1 base, with 5 bases spanning the gap. The CDR3 length is 14 residues. The CDR3 bases are TGCGCCAGCAGCTTGGGGGGATCCTACAATGAGCAGTTCTTC. Residues: CASSLGGSYNEQFF. The whole variable domain, filled in from reference TRBV5-1 and TRBJ2-1, reads KAGVTQTPRYLIKTRGQQVTLSCSPISGHRSVSWYQQTPGQGLQFLFEYFSETQRNKGNFPGRFSGRQFSNSRSEMNVSTLELGDSALYLCASSLGGSYNEQFFGPGTRLTVL.

This chain's CDR3 is CASSLGWTSGEQETQYF. The CDR3 DNA sequence: TGCGCCAGCAGCTTGGGCTGGACTAGCGGGGAGCAAGAGACCCAGTACTTC. V is TRBV5-1 and J is TRBJ2-5, with TRBD2 matching 12 bases. From germline, CDR1 is SGHRS and CDR2 YFSETQ. CDR3 size: 17 residues. V trimming: 0 bases; J trimming: 2 bases; junction bases outside the gene matches: 5.

The chain couples TRBV5-1 to TRBJ2-3; TRBD1 aligns across 9 bases. V shed 4 bases, J shed 3 bases, and the junction held 3 bases outside the gene matches. CDR3 length: 14 amino acids. In germline, CDR1 is SGHRS, CDR2 YFSETQ. CDR3 residues: CASSRDRETDTQYF. The CDR3 nucleotides read TGCGCCAGCAGCCGGGACAGGGAGACAGATACGCAGTATTTT.

The chain carries TRBV28 and TRBJ2-5; TRBD2 matches 8 bases. J lost 3 bases, V lost 7 bases, and 7 bases had no gene match. The CDR3 sequence is 14 residues long. The germline V gene has CDR1 MDHEN and CDR2 SYDVKM. CDR3 protein: CASISGRSKETQYF. CDR3 in DNA: TGTGCCAGCATAAGCGGGAGATCTAAAGAGACCCAGTACTTC.

The chain recombines TRBV5-1 with TRBJ2-4; maybe TRBD2 (6 bases). Germline V gene data show CDR1 as SGHRS and CDR2 as YFSETQ. This CDR3 region has 14 residues. The ends were cut back, 4 bases at V and 9 bases at J, with 17 bases in the middle. The CDR3 region is CASSPSAGLIIQYF. CDR3 nucleotides: TGCGCCAGCAGCCCGAGTGCGGGACTGATCATTCAGTACTTC.

The V gene is TRBV6-1, the J gene TRBJ1-5; TRBD1 agrees at 9 bases. V lost 6 bases and J lost 5; bases outside the gene matches: 5. CDR3 length: 14 residues. The germline V gene has CDR1 MNHNS and CDR2 SASEGT. This chain's CDR3 is CASSIRQGDQPQHF. In DNA form, the CDR3 reads TGTGCCAGCAGCATAAGACAGGGGGATCAGCCCCAGCATTTT.

This clone occurred many times. This chain uses TRBV5-1 with TRBJ2-1, with TRBD2 matching over 7 bases. The length of the CDR3 is 18 residues. The V segment lost 0 bases and the J segment 9 bases; nucleotides outside the gene matches: 18. Germline V gives CDR1 SGHRS, CDR2 YFSETQ. The CDR3 DNA reads TGCGCCAGCAGCTTGGATCTTCTAGCGGCTGCCCAAAGAGGTGAGCAGTTCTTC. It specifies CASSLDLLAAAQRGEQFF.

The chain recombines TRBV6-5 with TRBJ2-7, with TRBD2 identical over 10 bases. The CDR3 covers 16 residues. J was trimmed by 6 bases and V by 2 bases; bases with no gene match: 10. Germline CDR1 and CDR2: MNHEY and SVGAGI. The CDR3 region has the DNA TGTGCCAGCAGTTACCAACAGCGGGGGGGCCGTCGCGAGCAGTACTTC. Encoded protein: CASSYQQRGGRREQYF.

This chain links TRBV5-1 with TRBJ1-1; weak D call: TRBD1 (5 bases). V lost 0 bases to trimming and J lost 1 base, with 10 bases between them. In germline, CDR1 is SGHRS, CDR2 YFSETQ. This CDR3 is built from 15 residues. The CDR3 loop reads CASSLERGSNTEAFF. CDR3 in DNA: TGCGCCAGCAGCTTGGAACGGGGCTCGAACACTGAAGCTTTCTTT. Full variable domain (outside the CDR3, taken from reference TRBV5-1 and TRBJ1-1): KAGVTQTPRYLIKTRGQQVTLSCSPISGHRSVSWYQQTPGQGLQFLFEYFSETQRNKGNFPGRFSGRQFSNSRSEMNVSTLELGDSALYLCASSLERGSNTEAFFGQGTRLTVV.

This clone was found a few times. The genes are TRBV7-2 and TRBJ1-6; 11 nucleotides align to TRBD1. Germline V gene data show CDR1 as SGHTA and CDR2 as FQGNSA. The trim removed 2 bases at V and 8 bases at J, leaving 5 bases unmatched. The CDR3 runs to 16 residues. The CDR3 DNA follows: TGTGCCAGCAGCTTAAATTCGGGACAGGGGGATTCACCCCTCCACTTT. Residues: CASSLNSGQGDSPLHF.

The chain carries TRBV6-6 and TRBJ2-5; the D gene could be TRBD1 or TRBD2 (6 bases each). Germline lookup yields CDR1 MNHNY and CDR2 SVGAGI (reference sequence). V lost 4 bases and J lost 5, with 17 bases in between. The CDR3 has 15 amino acids. The CDR3 region is CASSSLGGFRETQYF. The CDR3 region has the DNA TGTGCCAGCAGTTCCCTGGGGGGCTTCCGGGAGACCCAGTACTTC.

This chain links TRBV2 with TRBJ2-1; possible D gene TRBD1, 6 bases. Germline V CDR1 and CDR2: SNHLY, FYNNEI. The germline V and J ends were trimmed by 10 bases and 1 base, with 8 bases remaining between them. The CDR3 sequence is 12 residues long. The CDR3 DNA is TGTGCCAAGCAGGGGTCCTACAATGAGCAGTTCTTC. Residues: CAKQGSYNEQFF.

The chain has TRBV19 and TRBJ2-3; 7 nucleotides align to TRBD2. The J segment lost 3 bases and the V segment lost 4 bases, leaving 10 bases of the junction unmatched. This CDR3 is 16 amino acids long. The germline V gene encodes CDR1 LNHDA and CDR2 SQIVND (reference sequence). The CDR3 here is CASSTPTSLRTDTQYF. In nucleotides, the CDR3 is TGTGCCAGTAGTACCCCGACTAGCTTAAGAACAGATACGCAGTATTTT.

V gene TRBV9 combines with J gene TRBJ2-5; no reliable D call. The CDR3 loop spans 13 amino acids. V was clipped by 1 base and J by 4 bases, with 8 bases between them. The germline V gene has CDR1 SGDLS and CDR2 YYNGEE. The CDR3 here is CASSVSGRETQYF. The DNA of the CDR3 is TGTGCCAGCAGCGTATCGGGTCGAGAGACCCAGTACTTC.

The chain joins TRBV2 to TRBJ2-3, with a weak D call TRBD2 (7 bases). Germline CDR1 SNHLY, CDR2 FYNNEI. This CDR3 is built from 14 residues. Trimming shortened V by 7 bases and J by 11 bases, and 22 bases separated the two germline ends. The CDR3 protein is CASKGDYISERQYF. The DNA of the CDR3 is TGTGCCAGCAAGGGGGACTATATATCAGAGAGGCAGTATTTT. The full variable domain, rest sourced from reference TRBV2 and TRBJ2-3, is EPEVTQTPSHQVTQMGQEVILRCVPISNHLYFYWYRQILGQKVEFLVSFYNNEISEKSEIFDDQFSVERPDGSNFTLKIRSTKLEDSAMYFCASKGDYISERQYFGPGTRLTVL.